These 8 T cell receptor beta chains were sequenced from one sample in a study of T-cell reconstitution after alpha-beta-depleted transplantation in children. The TCRbeta library incorporated unique molecular identifiers. MiXCR, applied by TCRdb to the PCR reads, yields one record per CDR3 protein. The top ten clones hold just over 40% of a sample with roughly 340,000 distinct CDR3 sequences, around 15% of them seen once. The specimen was PBMCs, mostly from graft donor cells, collected 360 days after TCRalphabeta/CD19-depleted stem cell transplant. These receptors were obtained from a male patient under 10 years old who had a stem cell transplant for acute lymphoblastic leukemia, so the T cells may come from the graft donor.

This clonotype was picked up many times. The CDR3 region is CSATGLGNIQYF. The CDR3 DNA reads TGCAGTGCCACGGGACTGGGAAACATTCAGTACTTC. V is TRBV20-1 and J is TRBJ2-4, with a tentative D call TRBD2 (6 bases). CDR1 is DFQATT and CDR2 is SNEGSKA in the germline V gene (reference sequence). CDR3 length: 12 amino acids. V was shortened by 6 bases and J by 6 bases, with 12 bases between the two germline ends.

This chain connects TRBV5-1 to TRBJ2-1; the match to TRBD1 covers 9 bases. Germline V gene sequence: CDR1 SGHRS, CDR2 YFSETQ. CDR3 length: 14 residues. J was trimmed by 8 bases and V by 6 bases; bases with no gene match: 9. The CDR3 nucleotides are TGCGCCAGCACGGGACAGGGTGGGGTGGATGAGCAGTTCTTC. Its translation is CASTGQGGVDEQFF.

The J gene is TRBJ1-4, the V gene TRBV5-1; D is unclear. Per germline, CDR1 SGHRS and CDR2 YFSETQ. This CDR3 is built from 12 residues. V lost 7 bases and J 8 bases, leaving 12 bases between the germline ends. The CDR3 region is CASPARLEKLFF. DNA of the CDR3: TGCGCCAGCCCGGCACGGCTAGAAAAACTGTTTTTT.

This chain connects TRBV5-5 to TRBJ2-7; 7 bases are shared with TRBD2. The germline V gene has CDR1 SGHKS and CDR2 YYEKEE (reference sequence). The CDR3 contains 14 residues. V lost 2 bases and J lost 4; bases outside the gene matches: 6. The CDR3 region is CASSFGRGGYEQYF. CDR3 bases: TGTGCCAGCAGCTTCGGACGGGGAGGGTACGAGCAGTACTTC.

V is TRBV6-5 and J is TRBJ1-6; TRBD1 matches 7 bases. Germline lookup yields CDR1 MNHEY and CDR2 SVGAGI. V gave up 0 bases and J gave up 0 bases; unmatched junction bases: 5. This CDR3 contains 18 residues. CDR3 region: CASSYSPGGYSYNSPLHF. CDR3 sequence (DNA): TGTGCCAGCAGTTACTCGCCAGGGGGATACTCCTATAATTCACCCCTCCACTTT.

V and J are TRBV7-6 and TRBJ1-5, with 10 bases identical to TRBD1. With 3 bases clipped from V and 1 base from J, the junction kept 6 bases outside the gene matches. Germline V gene lookup returns CDR1 SGHVS and CDR2 FNYEAQ. CDR3 size: 17 residues. The CDR3 bases are TGTGCCAGCAGCTTTGGGACAGGGGATCGGAGCAATCAGCCCCAGCATTTT. This gives the protein CASSFGTGDRSNQPQHF.

V is TRBV20-1 and J is TRBJ2-6; D is unclear. Germline CDR1 is DFQATT and CDR2 is SNEGSKA (reference sequence). The CDR3 extends over 14 amino acids. V lost 2 bases to trimming and J lost 0 bases, with 5 bases between them. The CDR3, as DNA: TGCAGTGCTAGACGCGGCTCTGGGGCCAACGTCCTGACTTTC. This codes for CSARRGSGANVLTF.

In DNA form, the CDR3 reads TGCAGTGCTAGAGATTGGTTAGCGGGAGGGCCTAATGAGCAGTTCTTC. Translation: CSARDWLAGGPNEQFF. This chain links TRBV20-1 with TRBJ2-1; the match to TRBD2 covers 11 bases. V shed 0 bases, J shed 7 bases, and the junction held 8 bases outside the gene matches. Looked up from germline, CDR1 is DFQATT and CDR2 is SNEGSKA (reference sequence). The CDR3 extends over 16 amino acids.